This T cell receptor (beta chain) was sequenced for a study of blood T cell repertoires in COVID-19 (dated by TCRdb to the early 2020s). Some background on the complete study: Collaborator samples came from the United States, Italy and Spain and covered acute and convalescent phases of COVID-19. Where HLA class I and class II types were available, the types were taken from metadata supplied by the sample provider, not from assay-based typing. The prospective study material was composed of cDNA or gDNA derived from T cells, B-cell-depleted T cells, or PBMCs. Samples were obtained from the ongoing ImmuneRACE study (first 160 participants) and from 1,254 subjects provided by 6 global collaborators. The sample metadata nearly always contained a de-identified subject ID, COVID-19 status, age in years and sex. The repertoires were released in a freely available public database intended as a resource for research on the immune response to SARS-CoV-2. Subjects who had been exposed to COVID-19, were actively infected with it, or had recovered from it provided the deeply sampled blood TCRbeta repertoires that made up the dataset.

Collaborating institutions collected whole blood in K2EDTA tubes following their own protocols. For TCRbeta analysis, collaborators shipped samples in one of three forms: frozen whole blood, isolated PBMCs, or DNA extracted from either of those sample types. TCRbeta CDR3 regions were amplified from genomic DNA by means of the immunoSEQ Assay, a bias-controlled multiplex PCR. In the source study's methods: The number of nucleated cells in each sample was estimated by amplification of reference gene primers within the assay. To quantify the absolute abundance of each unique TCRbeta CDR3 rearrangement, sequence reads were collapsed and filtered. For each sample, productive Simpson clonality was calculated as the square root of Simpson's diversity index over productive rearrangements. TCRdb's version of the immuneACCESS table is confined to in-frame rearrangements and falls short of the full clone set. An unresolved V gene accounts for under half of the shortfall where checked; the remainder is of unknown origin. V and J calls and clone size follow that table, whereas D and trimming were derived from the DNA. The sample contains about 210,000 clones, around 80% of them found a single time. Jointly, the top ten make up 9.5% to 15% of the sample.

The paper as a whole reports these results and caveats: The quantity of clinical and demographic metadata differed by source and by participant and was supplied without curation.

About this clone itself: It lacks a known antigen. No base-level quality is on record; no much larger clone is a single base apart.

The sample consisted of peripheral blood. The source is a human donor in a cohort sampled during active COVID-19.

The sequence in DNA is TGCGCCAGCAGCCAAGCCCTCCCGGGACAGCTTAACTATGGCTACACCTTC. It encodes CASSQALPGQLNYGYTF. The rearranged chain carries TRBV4-3 and TRBJ1-2, with 7 middle bases fitting TRBD1. CDR1 and CDR2 are read off the germline V gene as LGHNA and YSLEER. Taken from cysteine to phenylalanine, the CDR3 has 17 residues. The only DNA kept is the CDR3, 51 bases in frame from the first base. Ends trimmed: V by 1 base, J by 1 base; bases unmatched to a gene: 9.